This passage covers 32 T cell receptor beta chains from one sample sequenced in a study of T-cell reconstitution after alpha-beta-depleted transplantation in children. Unique molecular identifiers were incorporated when the TCRbeta library was constructed. MiXCR, run by TCRdb on the PCR reads, gives a single entry per CDR3 protein. The sample consists of approximately 490,000 distinct CDR3 sequences, roughly a tenth of them appearing once. This specimen consisted of PBMCs, obtained before TCRalphabeta/CD19-depleted stem cell transplant. The source of these receptors is a child aged 2 to 10 with inherited bone marrow failure, due to receive a stem cell transplant.

This clonotype was recorded a few times. V and J are TRBV7-9 and TRBJ2-1; 8 bases agree with TRBD1. This CDR3 has 16 residues. The V gene's germline CDR1 is SEHNR and CDR2 FQNEAQ (reference sequence). With V trimmed by 5 bases and J by 3 bases, 9 bases remained unmatched. The CDR3 nucleotides read TGTGCCAGCAGCACGTTTGGACAGGGCGTCTACAATGAGCAGTTCTTC. It codes for CASSTFGQGVYNEQFF. The full variable domain, its missing parts supplied by reference TRBV7-9 and TRBJ2-1, is DTGVSQNPRHKITKRGQNVTFRCDPISEHNRLYWYRQTLGQGPEFLTYFQNEAQLEKSRLLSDRFSAERPKGSFSTLEIQRTEQGDSAMYLCASSTFGQGVYNEQFFGPGTRLTVL.

In this sample, this clonotype turned up a few times. The genes are TRBV12-3 or TRBV12-4 and TRBJ1-2, with a weak D call TRBD1 (6 bases). Trimming removed 1 base at V and 8 bases at J, with 8 bases between. CDR3 length: 12 residues. The CDR3 DNA is TGTGCCAGCAGTTTAGGGGGGCCCGGCTACACCTTC. It codes for CASSLGGPGYTF.

This clonotype was recorded many times. The CDR3 spells CASSRGDAAEAFF. CDR3 DNA sequence: TGTGCCAGCTCACGAGGAGATGCCGCAGAAGCTTTCTTT. The chain carries TRBV18 and TRBJ1-1; D unresolved. The CDR3 covers 13 residues. Germline loops: CDR1 KGHSH, CDR2 LQKENI. V lost 4 bases and J lost 8, with 14 bases in between.

This clonotype was counted many times. V gene TRBV7-9 combines with J gene TRBJ2-1, with D unclear. The CDR3 length is 16 residues. V lost 1 base and J 6 bases, leaving 16 bases between the germline ends. CDR1 and CDR2 (germline): SEHNR, FQNEAQ (reference sequence). CDR3 loop: CASSLDQWLSGNEQFF. The CDR3 DNA sequence: TGTGCCAGCAGCTTAGATCAATGGTTGTCGGGCAATGAGCAGTTCTTC.

This clonotype was picked up many times. The rearrangement joins TRBV6-5 to TRBJ2-6; TRBD2 matches at 14 bases. V lost 4 bases to trimming and J lost 2 bases; unmatched junction nucleotides: 1. The CDR3 is 17 residues long. Germline CDR1 is MNHEY and CDR2 is SVGAGI. DNA for the CDR3: TGTGCCAGCAGTTCGACTAGCGGGAGGGCTGGGGCCAACGTCCTGACTTTC. Encoded protein: CASSSTSGRAGANVLTF.

This clonotype was counted between two and nine times. The chain employs TRBV6-5 and TRBJ2-3; possibly TRBD2 for D (5 bases). The CDR3 runs to 14 residues. V was shortened by 2 bases and J by 4 bases, with 10 bases between the two germline ends. Germline CDR1 and CDR2: MNHEY and SVGAGI. CDR3 nucleotides: TGTGCCAGCAGTTACGAGCGGACCTCAGATACGCAGTATTTT. Translating it yields CASSYERTSDTQYF.

The chain employs TRBV5-1 and TRBJ1-1; D is perhaps TRBD1 (6 bases). Germline V gene data show CDR1 as SGHRS and CDR2 as YFSETQ. With 0 bases removed from V and 0 bases from J, the gap between germline ends came to 15 bases. The CDR3 spans 17 residues. The CDR3 DNA sequence: TGCGCCAGCAGCTTGGGTGGGGCAGGGGTCCTGAACACTGAAGCTTTCTTT. Amino acids: CASSLGGAGVLNTEAFF.

Many counts were recorded for this clonotype. The J gene is TRBJ2-1, the V gene TRBV4-2; TRBD2 might be the D (6 bases). V was shortened by 0 bases and J by 5 bases, with 14 bases between the two germline ends. The CDR3 spans 16 residues. Germline V gene data show CDR1 as LGHNA and CDR2 as YNFKEQ. CDR3 DNA: TGTGCCAGCAGCCAAGATGGGGTGCGGGGAGACAATGAGCAGTTCTTC. Protein sequence: CASSQDGVRGDNEQFF.

The table lists this clonotype with many counts. The chain has TRBV3-1 and TRBJ1-1; D is ambiguous. Germline lookup yields CDR1 LGHDT and CDR2 YNNKEL (reference sequence). This CDR3 spans 14 amino acids. V shed 3 bases and J shed 4 bases, with 12 bases lying between them. CDR3 protein: CASSHVEEVTEAFF. In nucleotides, the CDR3 is TGTGCCAGCAGCCATGTGGAGGAAGTCACTGAAGCTTTCTTT.

This clonotype was recorded many times. The CDR3 sequence is CASSQDWASFYEQYF. The CDR3 DNA reads as TGCGCCAGCAGCCAAGATTGGGCTAGCTTCTACGAGCAGTACTTC. The chain recombines TRBV4-3 with TRBJ2-7, with D possibly TRBD2 on 5 matching bases. Trimming shortened V by 0 bases and J by 3 bases, and 12 bases separated the two germline ends. The CDR3 has 15 residues. CDR1 is LGHNA and CDR2 is YSLEER in the germline V gene.

The V call is TRBV10-2, the J call TRBJ2-2; no reliable D call. The CDR3 is made up of 13 amino acids. Germline-derived CDR1 and CDR2 are WSHSY and SAAADI. Trimming cost V 6 bases and J 4 bases, with 9 bases left between them. CDR3 region: CASRGLSTGELFF. CDR3 nucleotide sequence: TGCGCCAGCAGGGGCCTCTCCACCGGGGAGCTGTTTTTT.

This clonotype was found many times. The V and J genes are TRBV5-4 and TRBJ2-7; D possibly uses TRBD1 or TRBD2 (6 bases each). Germline assignment: CDR1 SGHNT and CDR2 YYREEE (reference sequence). Trimming left V 4 bases short and J 4 bases short, with 15 bases between. This CDR3 contains 14 residues. In DNA, the CDR3 is TGTGCCAGCAGCAGGGGGGAACGGGGGTACGAGCAGTACTTC. Translated, it gives CASSRGERGYEQYF.

This clonotype was counted ten times or more. The genes are TRBV5-1 and TRBJ2-7, with D unresolved. The CDR3 covers 15 residues. Germline loops: CDR1 SGHRS, CDR2 YFSETQ. V was clipped by 0 bases and J by 3 bases, with 13 bases between them. The CDR3: CASSLGQASFYEQYF. CDR3 DNA sequence: TGCGCCAGCAGCTTGGGGCAGGCCAGCTTCTACGAGCAGTACTTC.

The rearrangement uses TRBV27 and TRBJ2-7, with unresolved D. V lost 6 bases and J 2 bases, leaving 5 bases between the germline ends. CDR1 is MNHEY and CDR2 is SMNVEV in the germline V gene (reference sequence). The CDR3 totals 11 residues. Here the CDR3 reads CASRPTYEQYF. CDR3 DNA: TGTGCCAGCAGGCCGACCTACGAGCAGTACTTC.

This clonotype was observed many times. This sequence joins TRBV11-2 and TRBJ2-7, with a weak D call TRBD1 (5 bases). Germline V gene sequence: CDR1 SGHAT, CDR2 FQNNGV. With 0 bases removed from V and 1 base from J, the gap between germline ends came to 7 bases. The CDR3 sequence is 14 residues long. The CDR3: CASSLEGQSYEQYF. The CDR3 DNA follows: TGTGCCAGCAGCTTAGAGGGGCAGTCCTACGAGCAGTACTTC. The whole variable domain, remainder taken from reference TRBV11-2 and TRBJ2-7, is EAGVAQSPRYKIIEKRQSVAFWCNPISGHATLYWYQQILGQGPKLLIQFQNNGVVDDSQLPKDRFSAERLKGVDSTLKIQPAKLEDSAVYLCASSLEGQSYEQYFGPGTRLTVT.

This clonotype came up many times. CDR3 sequence reads: CASSVRGSPLHF. CDR3 sequence (DNA): TGTGCCAGCAGTGTCAGAGGCTCACCCCTCCACTTT. The chain recombines TRBV12-3 or TRBV12-4 with TRBJ1-6; D unresolved. The CDR3 loop spans 12 amino acids. V was trimmed by 5 bases and J by 10 bases, leaving 9 bases between them.

CDR3 in DNA: TGTGCCAGCAGTTTAGCCCCCAAGGACAGGGCTAGCGGGAGATACGAGCAGTACTTC. Protein sequence: CASSLAPKDRASGRYEQYF. This chain connects TRBV28 to TRBJ2-7; 10 bases map to TRBD2. The germline V gene encodes CDR1 MDHEN and CDR2 SYDVKM. CDR3 length equals 19 residues. V shed 2 bases and J 4 bases; nucleotides not matched to a gene: 17.

This clonotype showed up many times. This chain uses TRBV6-1 with TRBJ2-3; 7 bases map to TRBD2. The junction had 3 bases not matched to a gene; V was cut back by 6 bases and J by 3 bases. Germline CDR1 reads MNHNS; CDR2 reads SASEGT. The CDR3 spans 13 residues. The CDR3 DNA is TGTGCCAGCAGGAGCGGGACGACAGATACGCAGTATTTT. Translated, it gives CASRSGTTDTQYF.

This clonotype was detected many times. V is TRBV12-3 or TRBV12-4 and J is TRBJ2-1; 9 nucleotides line up with TRBD1. V trimming: 5 bases; J trimming: 9 bases; junction bases outside the gene matches: 11. This CDR3 is built from 15 residues. CDR3 loop: CASSPHGQGSGEQFF. Written as DNA, the CDR3 is TGTGCCAGCAGTCCGCACGGACAGGGGAGTGGTGAGCAGTTCTTC.

This clonotype has at least ten counts. The rearrangement links TRBV3-1 to TRBJ1-5, with 7 positions matching TRBD1. CDR1 is LGHDT and CDR2 is YNNKEL in the germline V gene (reference sequence). This CDR3 comprises 16 residues. V lost 0 bases to trimming and J lost 4 bases; unmatched junction nucleotides: 6. In DNA form, the CDR3 reads TGTGCCAGCAGCCAAGATCCAGGGGGAGGGAATCAGCCCCAGCATTTT. Its protein is CASSQDPGGGNQPQHF.

In regard to this clonotype: A read error is possible here, since a much larger clone lies one base away. The chain links TRBV7-9 to TRBJ2-1, with D unresolved. With 2 bases removed from V and 3 bases from J, the gap between germline ends came to 11 bases. The CDR3 runs 15 residues. CDR1 SEHNR and CDR2 FQNEAQ come from the germline V gene (reference sequence). The CDR3 DNA is TGTGCCAGCAGCTTACAGGATGGGTACTACAATGAGCAGTTCTTC. Its translation is CASSLQDGYYNEQFF.

There are many counts of this clonotype. V is TRBV29-1 and J is TRBJ2-7, with a possible D match to TRBD1 (6 bases). The CDR3 extends over 11 amino acids. Trimming cost V 6 bases and J 5 bases, with 11 bases left between them. Germline-derived CDR1 and CDR2 are SQVTM and ANQGSEA. CDR3 loop: CSVLQGHEQYF. CDR3 nucleotide sequence: TGCAGCGTCCTACAGGGTCACGAGCAGTACTTC.

On this clonotype: This may stem from a read error, because a much larger clone lies one nucleotide away. This sequence joins TRBV20-1 and TRBJ1-2; D call uncertain. The CDR3 runs 12 residues. CDR1 is DFQATT, CDR2 SNEGSKA, per germline (reference sequence). With 4 bases removed from V and 5 bases from J, the gap between germline ends came to 11 bases. CDR3 DNA sequence: TGCAGTGCTACCTCGGCCAGATATGGCTACACCTTC. Its protein is CSATSARYGYTF.

In its sample, this clonotype was seen many times. The chain has TRBV12-3 or TRBV12-4 and TRBJ2-3; no clear D. The CDR3 contains 13 residues. The V end lost 8 bases, the J end lost 3 bases, and 12 bases lay between the germline ends. CDR3 residues: CASGRDPTDTQYF. Written as DNA, the CDR3 is TGTGCCAGCGGCCGAGATCCGACAGATACGCAGTATTTT.

The genes are TRBV6-2 or TRBV6-3 and TRBJ2-1; 7 bases fit TRBD2. This CDR3 spans 18 amino acids. Germline trimming cut 2 bases from V and 4 bases from J; bases unmatched to any gene: 14. From germline, CDR1 is MNHEY and CDR2 SVGEGT. CDR3 bases: TGTGCCAGCAGTTACGGGACCAGACTAGCCGGGGGATACAATGAGCAGTTCTTC. Translation gives CASSYGTRLAGGYNEQFF.

This clonotype was found many times. The rearrangement joins TRBV14 to TRBJ2-7; 8 nucleotides match TRBD2. Trimming removed 3 bases from V and 0 bases from J; junction bases left unmatched: 7. Germline V lookup: CDR1 SGHDN, CDR2 FVKESK. The CDR3 sequence is 16 residues long. CDR3 loop: CASSQRTGTSSYEQYF. As DNA, the CDR3 is TGTGCCAGCAGCCAGAGGACCGGGACTAGCTCCTACGAGCAGTACTTC.

This clonotype was recorded at least ten times. The V gene is TRBV9, the J gene TRBJ2-2; D is perhaps TRBD2 (5 bases). The germline V gene encodes CDR1 SGDLS and CDR2 YYNGEE. Trimming left V 3 bases short and J 4 bases short, with 10 bases between. The CDR3 loop spans 14 amino acids. The CDR3 is CASSGAVSTGELFF. As DNA, the CDR3 is TGTGCCAGCAGCGGAGCGGTGTCCACCGGGGAGCTGTTTTTT.

This clonotype was picked up many times. The chain links TRBV12-3 or TRBV12-4 to TRBJ2-2; 7 bases map to TRBD1. The CDR3 runs 12 residues. Losses at the gene ends were 6 bases for V and 7 bases for J; bases not matched to a gene: 2. CDR3 sequence reads: CASRGDSGELFF. In DNA form, the CDR3 reads TGTGCCAGCAGGGGGGACAGCGGGGAGCTGTTTTTT.

Ten or more counts support this clonotype. The chain employs TRBV6-1 and TRBJ2-2; 7 positions agree with TRBD1. J was trimmed by 3 bases and V by 5 bases; bases with no gene match: 6. The CDR3 spans 15 residues. Per the germline V gene, CDR1 is MNHNS and CDR2 is SASEGT. The CDR3 bases are TGTGCCAGCAGTCCAACAGGGGTGTACACCGGGGAGCTGTTTTTT. Encoded protein: CASSPTGVYTGELFF.

This clonotype was seen many times. The gene calls are TRBV2 and TRBJ2-2; the D is unclear. V lost 5 bases, J lost 8 bases, and 15 bases lay in between. The CDR3 loop spans 14 amino acids. CDR1 is SNHLY, CDR2 FYNNEI, per germline. CDR3 region: CASSQNIITGELFF. The CDR3, as DNA: TGTGCCAGCAGTCAAAATATAATAACGGGGGAGCTGTTTTTT.

This clonotype was found many times. The chain has TRBV7-2 and TRBJ2-5, with TRBD2 matching over 11 bases. The germline gives CDR1 SGHTA, CDR2 FQGNSA. V gave up 1 base and J gave up 4 bases; unmatched junction bases: 2. The CDR3 covers 15 residues. The CDR3 nucleotides are TGTGCCAGCAGCTTAGATAGCGGGAGGGGAGAGACCCAGTACTTC. Its translation is CASSLDSGRGETQYF.

This clonotype was recorded at least ten times. The CDR3 spells CASSEDGELFF. The CDR3 coding sequence is TGTGCCAGTTCTGAAGACGGGGAGCTGTTTTTT. The gene calls are TRBV19 and TRBJ2-2; D gene ambiguous. The CDR3 loop spans 11 amino acids. The germline V and J ends were trimmed by 8 bases and 7 bases, with 8 bases remaining between them. From germline, CDR1 is LNHDA and CDR2 SQIVND (reference sequence).